This TCR beta chain emerged from a study of radiation and T cells in renal cell carcinoma (dated by TCRdb to the early 2020s). Context from the whole study: Samples came from a clinical trial, in which primary renal cell carcinomas received 15 Gy stereotactic body radiation therapy followed by nephrectomy 4 weeks later. TCR beta sequencing covered approximately 51 samples in total, comprising approximately 26 tumors and around 27 peripheral blood samples. Across all 50 or so samples, more than 4,000,000 unique CDR3 nucleotide sequences, encoding 2,658,974 unique CDR3 amino acid sequences, were identified. The research as a whole found: Because the trial had a single-armed design, the trial could not examine how radiation dose or scheduling affected the TCR repertoire. An increase in top tumor clonotypes in blood was observed from baseline to 2 weeks post-radiation, followed by contraction by 4 weeks, which was taken to suggest transient expansion of tumor-resident clones. Changes in the blood repertoire were not tracked past 4 weeks after treatment. No pretreatment tumor biopsies were available, so the baseline intratumoral presence of clonotypes could not be determined.

CDR1 and CDR2 (LNHNV, YYDKDF) derive from the germline V gene (reference sequence). Counted from cysteine to phenylalanine, this CDR3 has 12 amino acids. Just the 36-base CDR3 DNA is kept, in frame starting at base 1. V and J are truncated by 0 bases and 6 bases respectively, leaving an intervening sequence of 6 bases. Worth noting for this clone: The antigen it recognizes is unknown. No much larger clone exists at a distance of one base, and base qualities are not known.

TCR beta libraries were generated from genomic DNA with the immunoSEQ kit, following the manufacturer's recommendations. Library preparation used a first multiplex PCR with proprietary primers, then a second PCR adding unique barcodes, with bead cleanups after each round. A positive control reaction and a negative control reaction, both provided in the kit, were run with every batch of samples. The final libraries were assessed on an Agilent 4200 TapeStation D1000 ScreenTape, pooled by volume, and quantified by qPCR. Sequencing ran on an Illumina NextSeq500 with a MidOutput 150-cycle cartridge, using 156 Read1 and 15 Index1 cycles with kit custom primers. The pooled library was loaded at roughly 1 pM with around 20% PhiX control spiked in. On the authors' methods: Vendor-processed data were analyzed in R, with a clonotype defined as all T cells sharing the same CDR3 nucleotide sequence. For clone abundance analyses, frequencies were normalized to the 10,000 most abundant clones in each sample. Public T cell clones, averaging fewer than five per sample, were removed before analysis. An abundance difference of at least 32-fold between compartments was the criterion for calling clonotypes tumor-enriched or baseline blood-enriched. A beta-binomial differential abundance model was applied to find clonotypes that expanded or contracted between blood time points. Tumor-blood repertoire similarity was measured with the Baroni-Urbani and Buser coefficient, and groups were compared using two-tailed Wilcoxon tests in R. Held by TCRdb, this immuneACCESS table contains in-frame sequences only and omits some clones. Under half of the omission traces to an unresolved V gene where checked; the cause of the rest is unknown. Clone size and V and J calls were adopted from that table, with D and trimming inferred from the DNA. The sample includes 130,000 to 150,000 clones, with roughly 90% observed a single time. Clones ranked in the top ten supply around 11% of the sample.

Per the publication, the time point label means: baseline pretreatment blood. The treatment or condition label, read with the paper, signifies: 15 Gy SBRT to primary tumor, nephrectomy 4 weeks later. To follow tumor-enriched clonotypes, serial peripheral blood was collected from radiation-treated patients at baseline and at 2 weeks and 4 weeks after SBRT. All patients had renal cell carcinoma with clear cell pathology. The QIAamp DNA Blood Mini Kit (Qiagen) was used to prepare genomic DNA for TCR sequencing. The analyses included just those samples that passed every quality control check. The specimen was blood, collected from a patient whose treatment included radiotherapy and nephrectomy. This TCR came from a woman aged 50 to 60 with renal cell carcinoma. The chain couples TRBV15 to TRBJ2-7, with no confident D gene call. The DNA sequence is as follows: TGTGCCACCAGCAGAGATTTCGGCGAGCAGTACTTC. It is translated as CATSRDFGEQYF. When the CDR3 is completed using the reference TRBV15 and TRBJ2-7 genes on either side, the full variable domain is DAMVIQNPRYQVTQFGKPVTLSCSQTLNHNVMYWYQQKSSQAPKLLFHYYDKDFNNEADTPDNFQSRRPNTSFCFLDIRSPGLGDTAMYLCATSRDFGEQYFGPGTRLTVT.